Sequencing of this T cell receptor (beta chain) was carried out in a study of breast tumors, draining lymph nodes, adjacent tissues. This clonotype occurred many times. The target antigen is unknown. Study observations and caveats: Tumor repertoires ranked between lymph nodes and nontumor tissue in diversity, with V and J gene preferences.

MiXCR was run by TCRdb on the multiplex PCR reads, yielding one entry per CDR3 protein. The table records roughly 260,000 distinct CDR3 sequences, around 30% of them present only once. Axillary draining lymph nodes of breast cancer patients supplied the node samples. The TCR was taken from a female donor with breast cancer. Some clones in this sample may be carry-over from other donors' samples. Input material: axillary lymph node tissue.

CDR3 DNA sequence: TGTGCCATCAGTGATGACAGGGAGAGGAGCAATCAGCCCCAGCATTTT. Translating it yields CAISDDRERSNQPQHF. This chain uses TRBV10-3 with TRBJ1-5, with TRBD1 identical over 7 bases. V lost 3 bases and J lost 1; bases outside the gene matches: 6. Germline CDR1 ENHRY, CDR2 SYGVKD. The CDR3 contains 16 residues.